What follows are 5 T cell receptor beta chains derived from one specimen sequenced in a study of Graves' ophthalmopathy and Graves' hyperthyroidism. Using RNA transcripts, the TCR beta CDR3 regions were amplified. HTBI primers served in a first-round RT-PCR, which a second-round multiplex PCR followed. TCRdb reprocessed the multiplex PCR reads with MiXCR, giving one entry per CDR3 protein. The sample includes approximately 460,000 distinct CDR3 sequences, 13% to 15% seen only once; the top ten take approximately 9.8%. The sequencing sample was made of blood. These receptors all stem from a woman under 40 with Graves' ophthalmopathy.

This clonotype was observed at least ten times. The CDR3 reads CASTPAGGQETQYF. The CDR3 region has the DNA TGTGCCAGCACCCCCGCGGGGGGCCAAGAGACCCAGTACTTC. The J gene is TRBJ2-5, the V gene TRBV6-1; TRBD2 agrees at 8 bases. The CDR3 contains 14 residues. Looked up from germline, CDR1 is MNHNS and CDR2 is SASEGT. J lost 1 base, V lost 7 bases, and 5 bases had no gene match.

Comments on this clonotype: As the CDR3 is not closed by the conserved phenylalanine or tryptophan, this likely results from a read error. The DNA is left out, because the CDR3 cannot be placed on it with certainty; the CDR3 is given as TCRdb lists it. The gene calls are TRBV12-3 or TRBV12-4 and TRBJ1-1; the listed D gene, TRBD1, was not tested against the DNA. The CDR3 is 14 amino acids long, termini counted. CDR3 protein: CASSLGQGTAEACV.

This clonotype was detected ten times or more. This chain joins TRBV28 and TRBJ2-7; D uncertain. Per the germline V gene, CDR1 is MDHEN and CDR2 is SYDVKM. The V end was cut by 2 bases, the J end by 0 bases, with 8 bases between. CDR3 length equals 14 residues. CDR3 in amino acids: CASSLGLHSYEQYF. In DNA, the CDR3 is TGTGCCAGCAGTTTAGGGCTGCACTCCTACGAGCAGTACTTC.

The chain joins TRBV20-1 to TRBJ1-2; a weak D match, TRBD1 (6 bases). The CDR3 is 13 residues long. Germline V lookup: CDR1 DFQATT, CDR2 SNEGSKA (reference sequence). V lost 1 base and J 8 bases, leaving 14 bases between the germline ends. CDR3 sequence (DNA): TGCAGTGCTAGAGGCGGCTACAGGGACGGCTACACCTTC. Translation: CSARGGYRDGYTF.

This clonotype was detected ten times or more. V is TRBV24-1 and J is TRBJ2-5, with 14 bases lining up with TRBD2. The CDR3 contains 18 residues. From germline, CDR1 is KGHDR and CDR2 SFDVKD. Trimming took 4 bases from V and 2 from J; bases not matched to a gene: 8. The CDR3 loop is CATSDPWTSGGIQETQYF. CDR3 DNA sequence: TGTGCCACCAGTGACCCATGGACTAGCGGGGGGATACAAGAGACCCAGTACTTC.